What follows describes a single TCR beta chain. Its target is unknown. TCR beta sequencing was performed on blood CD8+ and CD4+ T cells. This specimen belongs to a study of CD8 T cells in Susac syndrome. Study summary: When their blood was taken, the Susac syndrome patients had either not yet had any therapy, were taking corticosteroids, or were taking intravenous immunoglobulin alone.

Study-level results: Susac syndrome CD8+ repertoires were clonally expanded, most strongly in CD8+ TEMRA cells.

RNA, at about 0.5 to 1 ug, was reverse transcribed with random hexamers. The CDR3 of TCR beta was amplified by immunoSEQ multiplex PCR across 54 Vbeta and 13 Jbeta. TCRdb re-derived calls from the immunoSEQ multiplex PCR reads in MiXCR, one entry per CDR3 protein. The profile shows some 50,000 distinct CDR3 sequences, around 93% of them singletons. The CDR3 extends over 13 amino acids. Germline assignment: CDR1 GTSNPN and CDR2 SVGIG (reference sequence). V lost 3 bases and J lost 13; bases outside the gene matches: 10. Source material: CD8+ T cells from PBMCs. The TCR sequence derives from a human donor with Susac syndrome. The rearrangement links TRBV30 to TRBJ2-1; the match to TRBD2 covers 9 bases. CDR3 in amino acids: CAWRSRGGEKQFF. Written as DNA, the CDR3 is TGTGCCTGGAGGTCGCGGGGGGGAGAGAAACAGTTCTTC.